This TCR beta chain appears in the sequencing data of a study of T cell repertoires in cytomegalovirus infection. Study-level background: HLA-B-restricted CMV epitopes that are well studied were used alongside recently identified HLA-C-restricted ones. Shared public TCR beta signatures pointed to both CMV infection and a matching HLA type. Study results and caveats: It was HLA-C-restricted CMV-specific TCR beta clonotypes that dominated the response ex vivo.

Regarding this clonotype: Antigen unknown.

This CDR3 is built from 12 residues. The V gene end was trimmed by 3 bases and the J gene end by 6 bases; junction bases not matched to a gene: 1. CDR1 and CDR2 from the germline V gene are SGHAT and FQNNGV. TCRdb reprocessed the reads via MiXCR and lists one record per CDR3 protein. Of around 750,000 distinct CDR3 sequences detected, 32% appear once; the ten largest clones hold around an eighth. The V and J genes are TRBV11-2 and TRBJ1-1; TRBD1 matches at 7 bases. The clonotype comes from a human donor in good health (CMV status not recorded). Some clones in this sample may be carry-over from other donors' samples. The sample was cultured CD8+ T cells from PBMCs, taken from culture after CMV antigen stimulation. CDR3 sequence: CASSFTGAEAFF. The CDR3 region has the DNA TGTGCCAGCAGCTTCACAGGGGCTGAAGCTTTCTTT.